This passage covers 8 T cell receptor beta chains from one sample sequenced in a study of blood T cell repertoires in COVID-19. The table came from immunoSEQ multiplex PCR; TCRdb's copy has only in-frame clones and leaves some out. The data hold around 250,000 clones, with 70% to 90% observed a single time. Material for sequencing was peripheral blood. These receptors were taken from a woman younger than 45 with active or convalescent COVID-19.

CDR3 residues: CSVDFRDTQYF. CDR3 sequence (DNA): TGCAGCGTTGATTTTCGAGATACGCAGTATTTT. V is TRBV29-1 and J is TRBJ2-3; no firm D call. V lost 3 bases and J 5 bases, leaving 6 bases between the germline ends. Germline lookup yields CDR1 SQVTM and CDR2 ANQGSEA. This CDR3 spans 11 amino acids.

The rearrangement joins TRBV7-2 to TRBJ2-2, with no clear D. Between the trimmed V and J ends, which lost 2 bases and 2 bases, there was a span of 6 bases. In germline, CDR1 is SGHTA, CDR2 FQGNSA. The CDR3 contains 14 residues. In nucleotides, the CDR3 is TGTGCCAGCAGCTTACGCGGTAACACCGGGGAGCTGTTTTTT. Protein: CASSLRGNTGELFF.

CDR3 nucleotides: TGTGCCAGCAGTAAAGACAGCCGTAATCAGCCCCAGCATTTT. This gives the protein CASSKDSRNQPQHF. The V and J genes are TRBV2 and TRBJ1-5, with D perhaps matching TRBD1 (5 bases). CDR1 is SNHLY, CDR2 FYNNEI, per germline. The CDR3 totals 14 residues. The V and J ends lost 5 bases and 4 bases respectively, with 12 bases between them.

V and J are TRBV4-2 and TRBJ1-1; D might be TRBD1 (5 bases). Germline V gives CDR1 LGHNA, CDR2 YNFKEQ. There are 15 residues in the CDR3. The germline V and J ends were trimmed by 3 bases and 0 bases, with 11 bases remaining between them. The CDR3 loop is CASSHSRQLNTEAFF. Written as DNA, the CDR3 is TGTGCCAGCAGCCATTCGAGACAGTTGAACACTGAAGCTTTCTTT.

V gene TRBV5-1 combines with J gene TRBJ2-1, with D possibly being TRBD1 (6 bases). The CDR3 covers 14 residues. Germline CDR1 reads SGHRS; CDR2 reads YFSETQ. V was pared by 3 bases and J by 1 base, with 8 bases between. This CDR3 reads CASSSQGSYNEQFF. The CDR3, as DNA: TGCGCCAGCAGCTCACAGGGTTCCTACAATGAGCAGTTCTTC. Using reference TRBV5-1 and TRBJ2-1 for the parts outside the CDR3, the full variable domain is KAGVTQTPRYLIKTRGQQVTLSCSPISGHRSVSWYQQTPGQGLQFLFEYFSETQRNKGNFPGRFSGRQFSNSRSEMNVSTLELGDSALYLCASSSQGSYNEQFFGPGTRLTVL.

The chain uses TRBV30 and TRBJ1-2; D gene uncertain. Germline lookup yields CDR1 GTSNPN and CDR2 SVGIG (reference sequence). The CDR3 is 11 residues long. The V and J ends lost 4 bases and 8 bases respectively, with 11 bases between them. Here the CDR3 reads CAWTSKRGYTF. CDR3 nucleotides: TGTGCCTGGACCAGTAAGAGGGGCTACACCTTC.

The rearrangement joins TRBV11-3 to TRBJ2-1; the D gene is possibly TRBD1 (6 bases). Germline V lookup: CDR1 SGHNT, CDR2 YENEEA. V lost 2 bases and J lost 2, with 16 bases in between. The length of the CDR3 is 17 residues. CDR3 residues: CASSLHTGLGTYNEQFF. The CDR3 region has the DNA TGTGCCAGCAGCTTACATACAGGGCTAGGGACCTACAATGAGCAGTTCTTC.

This chain's CDR3 is CASSRDTNTEAFF. As DNA, the CDR3 is TGCGCCAGCAGCCGGGACACGAACACTGAAGCTTTCTTT. The rearrangement links TRBV5-1 to TRBJ1-1, with a tentative D call TRBD1 (6 bases). This CDR3 has 13 residues. Trimming removed 4 bases at V and 1 base at J, with 8 bases between. Looked up from germline, CDR1 is SGHRS and CDR2 is YFSETQ.